The 18 T cell receptor beta chains reported below all come from one sample, sequenced in a study of shared clonotypes between healthy human individuals. Using immunoSEQ multiplex PCR, the repertoire was profiled, and TCRdb retains in-frame clones only, with some absent. In the table there are about 2.3 million clones, 85% to 95% of which are singletons. The sequencing input was naive CD4+ T cells from PBMCs. The subset denotes: CD45RA+ positively selected. The origin of the receptors is a man between 18 and 35 years old in good health. Some clones in this sample may be carry-over from other donors' samples.

The rearrangement joins TRBV7-9 to TRBJ1-1; D uncertain. The germline gives CDR1 SEHNR, CDR2 FQNEAQ (reference sequence). The length of the CDR3 is 14 residues. Trimming shortened V by 1 base and J by 6 bases, and 12 bases separated the two germline ends. CDR3 region: CASSLVPALPEAFF. The CDR3 region has the DNA TGTGCCAGCAGCTTAGTTCCCGCACTCCCTGAAGCTTTCTTT. Using reference TRBV7-9 and TRBJ1-1 for the parts outside the CDR3, the full variable domain is DTGVSQNPRHKITKRGQNVTFRCDPISEHNRLYWYRQTLGQGPEFLTYFQNEAQLEKSRLLSDRFSAERPKGSFSTLEIQRTEQGDSAMYLCASSLVPALPEAFFGQGTRLTVV.

V usage is TRBV5-1 and J usage is TRBJ1-4, with 8 bases that match TRBD1. This CDR3 has 17 amino acids. The V gene's germline CDR1 is SGHRS and CDR2 YFSETQ. After removal of 3 bases from V and 8 bases from J, the junction contained 15 bases not matched to a gene. The CDR3 loop reads CASSSRQGRNNEEKLFF. The CDR3 coding sequence is TGCGCCAGCAGCTCGAGACAGGGGAGGAATAATGAAGAAAAACTGTTTTTT.

The rearrangement uses TRBV7-8 and TRBJ2-7; weak D call: TRBD2 (5 bases). The V and J ends lost 5 bases and 11 bases respectively, with 16 bases between them. This CDR3 region has 12 residues. Per germline, CDR1 SGHVS and CDR2 FQNEAQ. The CDR3 reads CASSANRGGEYF. CDR3 sequence (DNA): TGTGCCAGCAGCGCCAATCGAGGAGGAGAGTACTTC.

This chain uses TRBV7-9 with TRBJ1-4, with 8 bases that match TRBD1. The V gene end was trimmed by 2 bases and the J gene end by 10 bases; junction bases not matched to a gene: 12. CDR3 length: 16 amino acids. CDR1 and CDR2 (germline): SEHNR, FQNEAQ (reference sequence). The CDR3 bases are TGTGCCAGCAGCTTACGACAGGGGAGAGGGGATGGAAAACTGTTTTTT. Translating gives CASSLRQGRGDGKLFF.

This chain links TRBV5-1 with TRBJ1-3; possible D gene TRBD1, 5 bases. Germline V gene data show CDR1 as SGHRS and CDR2 as YFSETQ. Trimming shortened V by 6 bases and J by 2 bases, and 12 bases separated the two germline ends. The CDR3 loop spans 14 amino acids. The CDR3 nucleotides are TGCGCCAGCACCCAGGGAGCGGCTGGAAACACCATATATTTT. Translating it yields CASTQGAAGNTIYF. Together with reference TRBV5-1 and TRBJ1-3, the CDR3 gives the full variable domain: KAGVTQTPRYLIKTRGQQVTLSCSPISGHRSVSWYQQTPGQGLQFLFEYFSETQRNKGNFPGRFSGRQFSNSRSEMNVSTLELGDSALYLCASTQGAAGNTIYFGEGSWLTVV.

This chain joins TRBV6-5 and TRBJ2-2; the D call may be TRBD1 or TRBD2 (6 bases each). The CDR3 extends over 15 amino acids. Deletions cut 10 bases from V and 4 bases from J, with 19 bases between. CDR1 MNHEY and CDR2 SVGAGI come from the germline V gene. The CDR3 region has the DNA TGTGCCACCATCCCTCGGGGGCTGGCCACCGGGGAGCTGTTTTTT. Its protein product is CATIPRGLATGELFF.

The V call is TRBV2, the J call TRBJ1-3; D unresolved. Trimming took 10 bases from V and 1 from J, leaving 11 bases between them. This CDR3 spans 13 amino acids. Germline V CDR1 and CDR2: SNHLY, FYNNEI. CDR3 residues: CATERESGNTIYF. The CDR3 DNA sequence: TGTGCCACCGAACGGGAATCTGGAAACACCATATATTTT.

The J gene is TRBJ1-5, the V gene TRBV19; TRBD1 is a possible D gene (6 bases). The V and J ends lost 4 bases and 8 bases respectively, with 18 bases between them. The CDR3 extends over 15 amino acids. Germline V lookup: CDR1 LNHDA, CDR2 SQIVND (reference sequence). The CDR3 DNA sequence: TGTGCCAGTAGTAAGAGGACAGCCCCCCTAGAGCCCCAGCATTTT. Amino acid sequence: CASSKRTAPLEPQHF.

CDR3 sequence: CASSYAAGPWNQPQHF. The CDR3 region has the DNA TGTGCCAGCAGTTATGCCGCAGGCCCTTGGAATCAGCCCCAGCATTTT. This chain joins TRBV6-6 and TRBJ1-5; D gene unclear. The CDR3 length is 16 residues. Per the germline V gene, CDR1 is MNHNY and CDR2 is SVGAGI (reference sequence). V dropped 3 bases and J dropped 4 bases, with 16 bases sitting between them.

A note on this clone: The sample has other DNA sequences that encode this CDR3 too. The chain is built from TRBV28 and TRBJ1-5; D might be TRBD1 (5 bases). The length of the CDR3 is 14 residues. The V end lost 7 bases, the J end lost 0 bases, and 10 bases lay between the germline ends. Germline V gene data show CDR1 as MDHEN and CDR2 as SYDVKM. Here the CDR3 reads CASTLGASNQPQHF. Here the CDR3 DNA reads TGTGCCAGCACATTAGGGGCTAGCAATCAGCCCCAGCATTTT.

This clone was recorded only once. The rearrangement joins TRBV25-1 to TRBJ2-1; 8 bases are shared with TRBD1. The CDR3 has 14 amino acids. Germline values: CDR1 MGHDK, CDR2 SYGVNS. The V and J ends lost 8 bases and 5 bases, in that order; junction bases with no gene match: 8. CDR3 nucleotide sequence: TGTGCCAGCGGAACAGGGGGAGAGGACAATGAGCAGTTCTTC. This sequence encodes CASGTGGEDNEQFF.

The CDR3: CASSLSRVAGYSYEQYF. CDR3 nucleotide sequence: TGTGCCAGCAGTTTATCAAGGGTAGCGGGTTACTCCTACGAGCAGTACTTC. This chain joins TRBV27 and TRBJ2-7; 7 bases map to TRBD2. This CDR3 contains 17 residues. The V gene end was trimmed by 0 bases and the J gene end by 0 bases; junction bases not matched to a gene: 8. Germline loops: CDR1 MNHEY, CDR2 SMNVEV (reference sequence).

Of note for this clone: The sample contains more than one DNA sequence encoding this CDR3. The V and J genes are TRBV9 and TRBJ2-3; D call uncertain. The CDR3 consists of 13 residues. Germline values: CDR1 SGDLS, CDR2 YYNGEE. The V and J ends lost 0 bases and 1 base respectively, with 3 bases between them. In nucleotides, the CDR3 is TGTGCCAGCAGCGTAGCCGGCACAGATACGCAGTATTTT. Encoded protein: CASSVAGTDTQYF.

The rearrangement links TRBV5-1 to TRBJ2-7; tentative D call: TRBD1 (6 bases). Trimming removed 4 bases from V and 0 bases from J, with 20 bases in between. The CDR3 consists of 17 residues. The germline V gene has CDR1 SGHRS and CDR2 YFSETQ. CDR3 sequence: CASSLGQRISSSYEQYF. DNA of the CDR3: TGCGCCAGCAGCCTCGGACAGCGTATTTCCAGCTCCTACGAGCAGTACTTC.

The chain recombines TRBV7-3 with TRBJ2-1, with 10 bases matching TRBD2. The CDR3 spans 18 residues. CDR1 is SGHTA, CDR2 FQGTGA, per germline. V lost 6 bases to trimming and J lost 0 bases; unmatched junction nucleotides: 11. The CDR3 sequence is CASRSAGTSDSSYNEQFF. CDR3 DNA: TGTGCCAGCAGGTCCGCCGGGACTAGCGATAGCTCCTACAATGAGCAGTTCTTC.

The V call is TRBV27, the J call TRBJ1-3; D is undetermined. Trimming shortened V by 0 bases and J by 4 bases, and 7 bases separated the two germline ends. Germline-derived CDR1 and CDR2 are MNHEY and SMNVEV (reference sequence). CDR3 length: 14 amino acids. CDR3 DNA sequence: TGTGCCAGCAGTTTATCCTTCCCAGGAAACACCATATATTTT. Translation: CASSLSFPGNTIYF.

V is TRBV7-2 and J is TRBJ1-1; no reliable D call. This CDR3 is built from 13 residues. The V gene lost 2 bases and the J gene lost 8 bases, with 12 bases spanning the gap. Germline CDR1 reads SGHTA; CDR2 reads FQGNSA. CDR3 bases: TGTGCCAGCAGCTTAAATAAGGGCCGAGAAGCTTTCTTT. It codes for CASSLNKGREAFF.

V and J are TRBV4-3 and TRBJ2-2; a weak D match, TRBD2 (5 bases). V was trimmed by 2 bases and J by 7 bases, leaving 8 bases between them. The germline V gene has CDR1 LGHNA and CDR2 YSLEER. The CDR3 runs 13 residues. The CDR3 sequence is CASSQFAGGELFF. CDR3 nucleotides: TGCGCCAGCAGCCAATTTGCGGGCGGGGAGCTGTTTTTT.